The clone carrying this TCR beta chain came up a few times. Trimming removed 2 bases from V and 6 bases from J; junction bases left unmatched: 4. The CDR3 runs 14 residues. From germline, CDR1 is MGHRA and CDR2 YSYEKL. This specimen comes from a study of T cells in Graves' hyperthyroidism and ophthalmopathy. Overall study context: It was at initial diagnosis, before any treatment, that peripheral blood was collected.

Ophthalmopathy patients all had a Clinical Activity Score of at least 3, a NOSPECS grade of at least 4 and disease under 3 months old. Template material for amplifying TCR beta CDR3 regions consisted of RNA transcripts. Primed by the HTBI set, a first-round RT-PCR was run on the TCR CDR3. Each CDR3 protein gets one entry after TCRdb re-called the multiplex PCR reads with MiXCR. The table shows about 500,000 distinct CDR3 sequences, with 15% to 20% occurring only once. The genes are TRBV4-1 and TRBJ2-7; 10 nucleotides line up with TRBD1. The source is a woman aged 18-29 years with Graves' ophthalmopathy. Sequences were obtained from blood. CDR3 amino acids: CASSQPRDRGEQYF. The CDR3 DNA reads as TGCGCCAGCAGCCAACCCCGGGACAGGGGCGAGCAGTACTTC.